Each of the 20 T cell receptor beta chains below was sequenced from the same sample in a study of T-cell reconstitution after alpha-beta-depleted transplantation in children. This sample's TCRbeta library carried unique molecular identifier barcodes. TCRdb re-derived calls from the PCR reads in MiXCR, one entry per CDR3 protein. The sample holds around 490,000 distinct CDR3 sequences, over 9.5% seen once. Sequenced here: PBMCs, mostly from graft donor cells, sampled 180 days after TCRalphabeta/CD19-depleted stem cell transplant. These receptors were taken from a female patient younger than 10 who had a stem cell transplant for aplastic anemia, so the T cells may come from the graft donor.

In this sample, this clonotype turned up a few times. In DNA form, the CDR3 reads TGCGCCAGCAGCCGTGAGGGATCAAATGGCTACACCTTC. Translating it yields CASSREGSNGYTF. This chain links TRBV5-1 with TRBJ1-2; D is unresolved. Germline-derived CDR1 and CDR2 are SGHRS and YFSETQ. V was cut by 4 bases and J by 6 bases, with 13 bases left in between. This CDR3 region has 13 residues.

The CDR3 reads CASRNRDPGSPLHF. The CDR3 bases are TGTGCCAGCAGAAACCGGGACCCGGGCTCACCCCTCCACTTT. The chain combines TRBV3-1 with TRBJ1-6; maybe TRBD1 (5 bases). The CDR3 spans 14 residues. The germline V gene encodes CDR1 LGHDT and CDR2 YNNKEL (reference sequence). V was pared by 6 bases and J by 10 bases, with 16 bases between.

This clonotype was detected a few times. The chain combines TRBV7-2 with TRBJ1-2; no definite D call. CDR3 length: 13 residues. Looked up from germline, CDR1 is SGHTA and CDR2 is FQGNSA. V gave up 4 bases and J gave up 1 base, with 7 bases separating them. As DNA, the CDR3 is TGTGCCAGCAGCTCCCGTCTTAACTATGGCTACACCTTC. The encoded protein is CASSSRLNYGYTF.

This clonotype was observed a few times. V is TRBV28 and J is TRBJ2-7; 11 bases line up with TRBD1. With V trimmed by 5 bases and J by 4 bases, 7 bases remained unmatched. The CDR3 loop spans 15 amino acids. CDR1 is MDHEN, CDR2 SYDVKM, per germline. The CDR3 DNA is TGTGCCAGCAGTCAAGGTGGGACAGGGGGGTACGAGCAGTACGTC. Translating it yields CASSQGGTGGYEQYV.

This clonotype came up a few times. This may come from a read error, since a much larger clone is one base off. The chain employs TRBV11-2 and TRBJ1-2; unclear D gene. Per germline, CDR1 SGHAT and CDR2 FQNNGV. CDR3 length: 12 residues. The CDR3 protein is CVSSEEGYGYTF. The CDR3 DNA reads TGTGTCAGCAGCGAGGAGGGCTATGGCTACACCTTC.

This clonotype was detected many times. This chain connects TRBV24-1 to TRBJ2-1; 7 positions match TRBD2. CDR1 is KGHDR and CDR2 is SFDVKD in the germline V gene. The ends lost 4 bases at V and 9 bases at J; junction bases unmatched: 8. The CDR3 consists of 14 residues. The CDR3 DNA follows: TGTGCCACCAGTGAGGAGCGGGGAGCTTTTGAGCAGTTCTTC. Amino acid sequence: CATSEERGAFEQFF.

This clonotype occurred a few times. The genes are TRBV7-8 and TRBJ2-1; no clear D gene. Germline CDR1 and CDR2: SGHVS and FQNEAQ. V lost 4 bases and J 15 bases, leaving 10 bases between the germline ends. CDR3 length equals 10 residues. DNA for the CDR3: TGTGCCAGCAGCTCCACTTTTCCGTTCTTC. Its translation: CASSSTFPFF.

In this sample, this clonotype turned up a few times. The chain uses TRBV7-9 and TRBJ2-5, with no clear D. V was clipped by 2 bases and J by 3 bases, with 13 bases between them. This CDR3 region has 15 residues. Germline assignment: CDR1 SEHNR and CDR2 FQNEAQ (reference sequence). CDR3: CASSLMAAVEETQYF. For the CDR3, the DNA is TGTGCCAGCAGCTTAATGGCGGCTGTGGAAGAGACCCAGTACTTC.

This clonotype was seen a handful of times. The chain employs TRBV11-1 and TRBJ1-2, with D maybe TRBD1 (5 bases). Trimming removed 5 bases from V and 7 bases from J, with 29 bases in between. CDR1 and CDR2 (germline): SGHAT, FQDESV (reference sequence). The CDR3 runs 18 residues. The DNA of the CDR3 is TGTGCCAGCAGCCCTCAGGGCGGCACAGCCGTTAACTCTCTTGGCTACACCTTC. Its protein is CASSPQGGTAVNSLGYTF.

This clonotype has ten or more counts. This sequence joins TRBV19 and TRBJ2-1; 7 bases line up with TRBD2. The germline gives CDR1 LNHDA, CDR2 SQIVND (reference sequence). The trim removed 1 base at V and 6 bases at J, leaving 6 bases unmatched. This CDR3 is 15 amino acids long. CDR3 protein: CASSIGGSGSNEQFF. DNA of the CDR3: TGTGCCAGTAGTATAGGCGGGAGTGGCTCCAATGAGCAGTTCTTC.

Details on this clonotype: One base away lies a much larger clone, so this may be a sequencing read error. The chain uses TRBV20-1 and TRBJ2-1; TRBD1 aligns across 8 bases. Germline V gives CDR1 DFQATT, CDR2 SNEGSKA (reference sequence). This CDR3 spans 13 amino acids. V trimming: 5 bases; J trimming: 1 base; junction bases outside the gene matches: 1. The DNA of the CDR3 is TGCAGTGCTTGGGACAGGTCCTACAATGAGCAGTTCTTC. Translation: CSAWDRSYNEQFF.

This clonotype was found a few times. J is TRBJ2-3 and V is TRBV5-1; the D gene could be TRBD1 or TRBD2 (5 bases each). Germline CDR1 and CDR2: SGHRS and YFSETQ. V shed 6 bases and J shed 2 bases, with 16 bases lying between them. The CDR3 loop spans 15 amino acids. CDR3 sequence reads: CASTLGDFYTDTQYF. CDR3 sequence (DNA): TGCGCCAGCACCCTGGGGGATTTTTACACAGATACGCAGTATTTT.

This clonotype was seen at least ten times. The rearrangement links TRBV12-3 or TRBV12-4 to TRBJ2-4; no clear D gene. Trimming shortened V by 8 bases and J by 6 bases, and 20 bases separated the two germline ends. The CDR3 sequence is 15 residues long. The CDR3 nucleotides read TGTGCCAGCGGTACGTCGATCTATTCTTCAAACATTCAGTACTTC. Its translation is CASGTSIYSSNIQYF.

This chain connects TRBV19 to TRBJ2-2, with 7 bases identical to TRBD1. The germline V gene has CDR1 LNHDA and CDR2 SQIVND (reference sequence). CDR3 length equals 14 residues. V shed 6 bases and J 6 bases; nucleotides not matched to a gene: 7. CDR3 sequence (DNA): TGTGCCAGTAGCATCACAGGGGCGGCCGGGGAGCTGTTTTTT. Translating gives CASSITGAAGELFF.

Many counts were recorded for this clonotype. The rearrangement uses TRBV5-1 and TRBJ2-7, with 7 bases fitting TRBD1. The CDR3 is made up of 15 amino acids. Germline trimming cut 0 bases from V and 2 bases from J; bases unmatched to any gene: 5. The germline V gene has CDR1 SGHRS and CDR2 YFSETQ. The CDR3 loop reads CASSLETGRPYEQYV. DNA of the CDR3: TGCGCCAGCAGCTTGGAGACAGGGCGACCCTACGAGCAGTACGTC.

This clonotype has just a few counts. This sequence joins TRBV6-5 and TRBJ1-1; D gene unclear. The CDR3 is made up of 14 amino acids. The V end lost 0 bases, the J end lost 0 bases, and 5 bases lay between the germline ends. CDR1 is MNHEY, CDR2 SVGAGI, per germline. CDR3: CASSYSTVNTEAFF. CDR3 nucleotide sequence: TGTGCCAGCAGTTACTCAACGGTGAACACTGAAGCTTTCTTT.

The chain links TRBV7-9 to TRBJ1-1, with D uncertain. In germline, CDR1 is SEHNR, CDR2 FQNEAQ (reference sequence). CDR3 length: 15 amino acids. Trimming stripped 3 bases from V and 3 bases from J, with 14 bases between. The CDR3 spells CASSFNAPEYTEAFF. DNA of the CDR3: TGTGCCAGCAGCTTCAACGCCCCGGAGTACACTGAAGCTTTCTTT.

The V call is TRBV12-3 or TRBV12-4, the J call TRBJ1-1; unclear D gene. The length of the CDR3 is 13 residues. V shed 3 bases and J shed 4 bases, with 9 bases lying between them. The CDR3 sequence: CASSLVMGTEAFF. Here the CDR3 DNA reads TGTGCCAGCAGTTTGGTTATGGGCACTGAAGCTTTCTTT.

This clonotype was observed at least ten times. The chain recombines TRBV7-9 with TRBJ2-3; a possible D gene is TRBD2 (5 bases). Trimming took off 3 bases at V and 4 bases at J, with 11 bases between the two ends. CDR3 length: 14 residues. The V gene's germline CDR1 is SEHNR and CDR2 FQNEAQ (reference sequence). The CDR3 loop reads CASSLRAGADTQYF. CDR3 bases: TGTGCCAGCAGCTTGAGAGCCGGGGCAGATACGCAGTATTTT.

The table lists this clonotype with a few counts. In DNA form, the CDR3 reads TGTGCCAGCTCACCACCGGATTGGTACAATGAGCAGTTCTTC. Translating it yields CASSPPDWYNEQFF. This sequence joins TRBV18 and TRBJ2-1; D unclear. CDR1 and CDR2 (germline): KGHSH, LQKENI. Trimming pared 0 bases from V and 4 bases from J, leaving 7 bases between. This CDR3 region has 14 residues.